The source of this T cell receptor (beta chain) is a study of T cell responses to AZD1222 COVID-19 vaccine. Whole-study findings and limits: Of spike-specific TCRs, nearly half reportedly target regions left unmutated in variants. CD4 TCRs covered the whole spike, strongest at regions 160-218 and 743-854.

Remarks on this clone: What it binds is unknown.

Clones were read by immunoSEQ multiplex PCR, and TCRdb kept only the in-frame ones, dropping some. The data contain about 120,000 clones, around 89% of them singletons. This clonotype originated in an adult in good health. The sample was peripheral blood, taken on day 0 of MenACWY control vaccination.

CDR3 in amino acids: CASTQGLAGLEQFF. The DNA of the CDR3 is TGTGCCAGCACTCAGGGACTAGCGGGATTGGAGCAGTTCTTC. The chain carries TRBV5-6 and TRBJ2-1, with TRBD2 matching 13 bases. Germline loops: CDR1 SGHDT, CDR2 YYEEEE. V was pared by 6 bases and J by 10 bases, with 7 bases of the junction left unmatched. This CDR3 spans 14 amino acids.